One sample yielded the 27 T cell receptor beta chains listed below, sequenced in a study of blood T cell repertoires in COVID-19. Profiling relied on immunoSEQ multiplex PCR, and the TCRdb table lists in-frame clones only, not all of them. The repertoire includes approximately 150,000 clones, roughly nine tenths of them detected once, and 2.5% sits in the top ten. The sample was peripheral blood. Receptors were obtained from a human donor with COVID-19, enrolled during active disease. The donor label of this sample is uncertain.

The gene calls are TRBV25-1 and TRBJ2-3; TRBD1 agrees at 10 bases. The CDR3 consists of 15 residues. J lost 2 bases, V lost 5 bases, and 4 bases had no gene match. The germline V gene encodes CDR1 MGHDK and CDR2 SYGVNS. This CDR3 is CASSTGTGDTDTQYF. CDR3 DNA: TGTGCCAGCAGTACCGGGACAGGGGACACAGATACGCAGTATTTT.

This sequence joins TRBV6-5 and TRBJ2-2; 10 bases match TRBD1. The V and J ends lost 0 bases and 4 bases, in that order; junction bases with no gene match: 2. Germline V CDR1 and CDR2: MNHEY, SVGAGI. This CDR3 contains 16 residues. CDR3 sequence reads: CASSYSGTGVTGELFF. Written as DNA, the CDR3 is TGTGCCAGCAGTTACTCCGGGACAGGGGTCACCGGGGAGCTGTTTTTT.

CDR3 DNA sequence: TGTGCCAGCAGCGCCGGACTAGCGGGCCGGGAGCAGTACTTC. As protein: CASSAGLAGREQYF. The chain is built from TRBV13 and TRBJ2-7, with 11 bases aligning to TRBD2. V shed 5 bases, J shed 7 bases, and the junction held 7 bases outside the gene matches. The germline V gene has CDR1 PRHDT and CDR2 FYEKMQ (reference sequence). The CDR3 loop spans 14 amino acids.

This clone was seen only a few times. This rearrangement joins TRBV19 to TRBJ2-7; 8 bases match TRBD2. Per germline, CDR1 LNHDA and CDR2 SQIVND (reference sequence). The CDR3 is 15 amino acids. The V gene end was trimmed by 0 bases and the J gene end by 0 bases; junction bases not matched to a gene: 1. CDR3 protein: CASSIDSGSSYEQYF. In DNA form, the CDR3 reads TGTGCCAGTAGTATAGACAGCGGGAGCTCCTACGAGCAGTACTTC.

The chain employs TRBV30 and TRBJ2-1; perhaps TRBD1 as D (5 bases). The CDR3 has 13 amino acids. CDR1 and CDR2 from the germline V gene are GTSNPN and SVGIG (reference sequence). Trimming removed 4 bases from V and 8 bases from J, with 15 bases in between. The CDR3 reads CAWKSAGIDEQFF. CDR3 coding DNA: TGTGCCTGGAAGAGTGCAGGGATCGATGAGCAGTTCTTC.

This chain uses TRBV11-3 with TRBJ2-7, with 9 bases aligning to TRBD1. This CDR3 spans 16 amino acids. Trimming removed 4 bases from V and 4 bases from J; junction bases left unmatched: 11. Germline-derived CDR1 and CDR2 are SGHNT and YENEEA. The CDR3, as DNA: TGTGCCAGCAGCTCAGAGGGACAGGGTATTGTGTACGAGCAGTACTTC. Translation gives CASSSEGQGIVYEQYF.

This chain links TRBV5-1 with TRBJ1-4; TRBD1 matches at 8 bases. There are 14 residues in the CDR3. Germline lookup yields CDR1 SGHRS and CDR2 YFSETQ. The ends lost 7 bases at V and 3 bases at J; junction bases unmatched: 5. In nucleotides, the CDR3 is TGCGCCAGCGGGGCAGGGGGCCCTAATGAAAAACTGTTTTTT. This encodes CASGAGGPNEKLFF.

The V gene is TRBV5-1, the J gene TRBJ2-1; D is unresolved. From germline, CDR1 is SGHRS and CDR2 YFSETQ. This CDR3 has 15 amino acids. V was shortened by 1 base and J by 5 bases, with 13 bases between the two germline ends. For the CDR3, the DNA is TGCGCCAGCAGCTTGTTAGGAGCTGCCCACAATGAGCAGTTCTTC. Translated, it gives CASSLLGAAHNEQFF.

The chain recombines TRBV3-1 (or the pseudogene TRBV3-2) with TRBJ2-4; 7 positions match TRBD2. The V gene's germline CDR1 is LGHDT and CDR2 YNNKEL (reference sequence). With V trimmed by 3 bases and J by 7 bases, 9 bases remained unmatched. The CDR3 totals 15 residues. CDR3 coding DNA: TGTGCCAGCAGCCATGTCGGGGGGAGTGGTAACATTCAGTACTTC. It translates to CASSHVGGSGNIQYF.

The chain links TRBV6-5 to TRBJ1-1, with TRBD1 matching over 7 bases. The CDR3 contains 14 residues. CDR1 and CDR2 from the germline V gene are MNHEY and SVGAGI. J lost 0 bases, V lost 6 bases, and 4 bases had no gene match. CDR3 amino acids: CASRIGQVNTEAFF. CDR3 nucleotide sequence: TGTGCCAGCAGGATCGGACAGGTGAACACTGAAGCTTTCTTT.

The chain has TRBV7-2 and TRBJ2-7, with 9 bases lining up with TRBD1. Germline assignment: CDR1 SGHTA and CDR2 FQGNSA. CDR3 length: 14 residues. Trimming removed 7 bases from V and 0 bases from J; junction bases left unmatched: 4. Here the CDR3 reads CASTLDRGSYEQYF. CDR3 nucleotide sequence: TGTGCCAGCACTCTGGACAGGGGCTCCTACGAGCAGTACTTC. Full variable domain (remainder filled in from reference TRBV7-2 and TRBJ2-7): GAGVSQSPSNKVTEKGKDVELRCDPISGHTALYWYRQSLGQGLEFLIYFQGNSAPDKSGLPSDRFSAERTGGSVSTLTIQRTQQEDSAVYLCASTLDRGSYEQYFGPGTRLTVT.

The chain carries TRBV30 and TRBJ1-5, with D unresolved. The CDR3 is 16 residues long. V dropped 3 bases and J dropped 5 bases, with 20 bases sitting between them. Germline CDR1 GTSNPN, CDR2 SVGIG (reference sequence). CDR3 sequence: CAWSAPGLLGYQPQHF. DNA for the CDR3: TGTGCCTGGAGCGCTCCGGGTCTCCTCGGCTATCAGCCCCAGCATTTT.

In this sample, this clone turned up once. The chain links TRBV15 to TRBJ1-6; D ambiguous. The CDR3 is made up of 15 amino acids. Looked up from germline, CDR1 is LNHNV and CDR2 is YYDKDF (reference sequence). The ends were cut back, 0 bases at V and 6 bases at J, with 9 bases in the middle. CDR3 coding DNA: TGTGCCACCAGCAGAGATACAGTGGGTAATTCACCCCTCCACTTT. Protein: CATSRDTVGNSPLHF.

The chain recombines TRBV5-1 with TRBJ2-1, with 9 bases matching TRBD1. After removal of 5 bases from V and 2 bases from J, the junction contained 8 bases not matched to a gene. Germline CDR1 SGHRS, CDR2 YFSETQ. The CDR3 has 16 residues. The CDR3 loop reads CASRISGTGPYNEQFF. CDR3 sequence (DNA): TGCGCCAGCAGAATCTCCGGGACAGGGCCCTACAATGAGCAGTTCTTC. Supplemented by reference TRBV5-1 and TRBJ2-1, the full variable domain reads KAGVTQTPRYLIKTRGQQVTLSCSPISGHRSVSWYQQTPGQGLQFLFEYFSETQRNKGNFPGRFSGRQFSNSRSEMNVSTLELGDSALYLCASRISGTGPYNEQFFGPGTRLTVL.

CDR3 coding DNA: TGTGCCAGCAGCTTAATCCGGGGGGCGTTATCGAACACCGGGGAGCTGTTTTTT. Protein product: CASSLIRGALSNTGELFF. The chain uses TRBV11-2 and TRBJ2-2; D might be TRBD2 (7 bases). CDR1 and CDR2 from the germline V gene are SGHAT and FQNNGV. The CDR3 loop spans 18 amino acids. V was cut by 2 bases and J by 0 bases, with 16 bases left in between.

The chain combines TRBV11-3 with TRBJ2-7, with 9 positions matching TRBD1. In germline, CDR1 is SGHNT, CDR2 YENEEA. Trimming removed 5 bases from V and 6 bases from J; junction bases left unmatched: 8. This CDR3 has 14 amino acids. DNA of the CDR3: TGTGCCAGCAGCCCGGGGACAGGGATCCGCGAGCAGTACTTC. It codes for CASSPGTGIREQYF.

The chain employs TRBV6-5 and TRBJ2-7, with 7 positions matching TRBD1. V gave up 6 bases and J gave up 1 base; unmatched junction bases: 3. The CDR3 spans 13 residues. The germline V gene encodes CDR1 MNHEY and CDR2 SVGAGI. The CDR3 spells CASSYRGSYEQYF. CDR3 nucleotides: TGTGCCAGCAGCTACAGGGGTTCCTACGAGCAGTACTTC.

The chain uses TRBV9 and TRBJ2-1; TRBD2 aligns across 14 bases. V lost 5 bases, J lost 7 bases, and 5 bases stayed unmatched. The CDR3 totals 15 residues. CDR1 and CDR2 from the germline V gene are SGDLS and YYNGEE. Here the CDR3 DNA reads TGTGCCAGCAGTCCCGGACTAGCGGGAGGTAATGAGCAGTTCTTC. This translates into CASSPGLAGGNEQFF.

The genes are TRBV5-1 and TRBJ1-6, with 7 bases lining up with TRBD1. The CDR3 is made up of 16 amino acids. Germline CDR1 SGHRS, CDR2 YFSETQ. Trimming cost V 4 bases and J 8 bases; bases outside gene matches: 12. CDR3 coding DNA: TGCGCCAGCAGCACGGGACAGCAGAACCTTCATTCACCCCTCCACTTT. It encodes CASSTGQQNLHSPLHF. The full variable domain, completed using reference TRBV5-1 and TRBJ1-6, is KAGVTQTPRYLIKTRGQQVTLSCSPISGHRSVSWYQQTPGQGLQFLFEYFSETQRNKGNFPGRFSGRQFSNSRSEMNVSTLELGDSALYLCASSTGQQNLHSPLHFGNGTRLTVT.

The chain has TRBV20-1 and TRBJ1-5; no clear D. Germline V CDR1 and CDR2: DFQATT, SNEGSKA (reference sequence). The CDR3 extends over 11 amino acids. V lost 0 bases and J 12 bases, leaving 9 bases between the germline ends. This chain's CDR3 is CSARETAGQHF. The CDR3 region has the DNA TGCAGTGCTAGAGAAACCGCGGGCCAGCATTTT.

CDR3 loop: CASSGLAGAGEQYF. The DNA for the CDR3 is TGTGCCAGCAGCGGACTAGCGGGGGCAGGCGAGCAGTACTTC. The gene calls are TRBV28 and TRBJ2-7; 13 bases map to TRBD2. Unmatched junction bases numbered 5, after V lost 6 bases and J lost 6 bases. The CDR3 has 14 residues. Germline loops: CDR1 MDHEN, CDR2 SYDVKM.

A word on this clone: Other DNA sequences in this sample translate to the same CDR3. The V gene is TRBV2, the J gene TRBJ1-5; no definite D call. The germline CDR1 and CDR2 sequences are SNHLY and FYNNEI. V was clipped by 4 bases and J by 4 bases, with 5 bases between them. The CDR3 loop spans 12 amino acids. CDR3 sequence reads: CASSGGNQPQHF. DNA for the CDR3: TGTGCCAGCAGTGGAGGAAATCAGCCCCAGCATTTT.

This sequence joins TRBV2 and TRBJ1-1, with 7 bases that match TRBD1. V lost 8 bases and J lost 2; bases outside the gene matches: 8. CDR1 and CDR2 (germline): SNHLY, FYNNEI. The CDR3 length is 14 residues. In DNA, the CDR3 is TGTGCCAGCGGTGCGGGACAGCTAAACACTGAAGCTTTCTTT. Protein sequence: CASGAGQLNTEAFF.

The chain links TRBV3-1 (or the pseudogene TRBV3-2) to TRBJ2-5; possible D gene TRBD2, 6 bases. V lost 4 bases and J lost 2, with 11 bases in between. This CDR3 contains 14 residues. The germline V gene encodes CDR1 LGHDT and CDR2 YNNKEL (reference sequence). DNA for the CDR3: TGTGCCAGCAGCCGCGGAGGGAGTCAAGAGACCCAGTACTTC. As protein: CASSRGGSQETQYF.

The J gene is TRBJ2-7, the V gene TRBV28; 8 bases map to TRBD1. Germline V gives CDR1 MDHEN, CDR2 SYDVKM. The CDR3 is 15 residues long. V lost 2 bases to trimming and J lost 0 bases; unmatched junction nucleotides: 3. The CDR3 sequence: CASSLTGGYSYEQYF. In nucleotides, the CDR3 is TGTGCCAGCAGTTTAACAGGGGGGTACTCCTACGAGCAGTACTTC.

The chain couples TRBV13 to TRBJ2-4; a possible D gene is TRBD1 (6 bases). Germline loops: CDR1 PRHDT, CDR2 FYEKMQ (reference sequence). The CDR3 consists of 17 residues. V dropped 4 bases and J dropped 9 bases, with 25 bases sitting between them. CDR3 sequence (DNA): TGTGCCAGCAGCTCTTACTTACCGGGACACACGCAGGGCATTCAGTACTTC. Translating gives CASSSYLPGHTQGIQYF. The whole variable domain, remainder taken from reference TRBV13 and TRBJ2-4, is AAGVIQSPRHLIKEKRETATLKCYPIPRHDTVYWYQQGPGQDPQFLISFYEKMQSDKGSIPDRFSAQQFSDYHSELNMSSLELGDSALYFCASSSYLPGHTQGIQYFGAGTRLSVL.

The gene calls are TRBV23-1 and TRBJ1-2, with a tentative D call TRBD1 (5 bases). TRBV23-1 has ORF status, its function being uncertain. The CDR3 extends over 13 amino acids. V gave up 0 bases and J gave up 6 bases, with 8 bases separating them. The CDR3 sequence: CASSQSAGNGYTF. The CDR3 coding sequence is TGCGCCAGCAGTCAATCAGCAGGGAATGGCTACACCTTC.